This T cell receptor beta chain is drawn from a study of OX40 agonist ivuxolimab in advanced cancers. Study information: Administration of intravenous ivuxolimab to patients occurred every 2 weeks at 0.01 to 10 mg/kg. Allowance was made for prior anti-PD-1, anti-PD-L1 or anti-CTLA-4 therapy, and roughly 39% had some. General study findings and limits: Expanded clones were, on average, more numerous among CD8+ T cells than CD4+. Among the lowest levels of clonal expansion were found in partial responders at 0.1-3.0 mg/kg.

Sequenced by immunoSEQ multiplex PCR; TCRdb stores in-frame clones only, minus some. Found here are fewer than 25,000 clones, 80% to 90% of them singletons; the top ten hold 20% to 30%. CDR1 is SEHNR, CDR2 FQNEAQ, per germline (reference sequence). With 1 base removed from V and 3 bases from J, the gap between germline ends came to 7 bases. The CDR3 has 14 amino acids. For this clone: The antigen remains unidentified.

This material consisted of CD4+ or CD8+ T cells sorted from blood, taken in a trial of the OX40 agonist ivuxolimab. The sequence came from an adult with an advanced solid tumor such as melanoma, head and neck, liver or kidney cancer. The chain couples TRBV7-9 to TRBJ1-5; D gene uncertain. CDR3 DNA: TGTGCCAGCAGCTTAGAGGGTTACAATCAGCCCCAGCATTTT. As protein: CASSLEGYNQPQHF.